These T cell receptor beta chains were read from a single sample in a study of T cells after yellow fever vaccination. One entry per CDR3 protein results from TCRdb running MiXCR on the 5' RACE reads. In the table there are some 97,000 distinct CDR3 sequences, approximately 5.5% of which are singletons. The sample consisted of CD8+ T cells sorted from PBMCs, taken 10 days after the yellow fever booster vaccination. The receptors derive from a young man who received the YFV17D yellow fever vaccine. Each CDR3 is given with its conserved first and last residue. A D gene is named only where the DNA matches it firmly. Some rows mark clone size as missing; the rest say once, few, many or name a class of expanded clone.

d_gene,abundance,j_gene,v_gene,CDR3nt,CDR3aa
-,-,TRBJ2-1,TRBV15,TGTGCCACCAGCAGGGTTGGGGGCTACAATGAGCAGTTCTTC,CATSRVGGYNEQFF
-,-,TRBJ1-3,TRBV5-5,TGTGCCAGCAGCACGGGACCTGGGACGGGAAACACCATATATTTT,CASSTGPGTGNTIYF
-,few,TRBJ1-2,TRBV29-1,TGCAGCGTTGATACCGGGAATAACTATGGCTACACCTTC,CSVDTGNNYGYTF
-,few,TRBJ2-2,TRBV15,TGTGCCACCAGCCTGGTTTCGGCCGGGGAGCTGTTTTTT,CATSLVSAGELFF
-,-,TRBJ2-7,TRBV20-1,TGCAGTGCTAGTCAGGGGAGCTCCTACGAGCAGTACTTC,CSASQGSSYEQYF
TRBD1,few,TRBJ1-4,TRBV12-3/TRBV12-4,TGTGCCAGCAGTTTAATCGGACAGGGTCCAACTAATGAAAAACTGTTTTTT,CASSLIGQGPTNEKLFF
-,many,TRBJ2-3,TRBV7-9,TGTGCCAGCAGCCATCGGGGGATCACAGATACGCAGTATTTT,CASSHRGITDTQYF
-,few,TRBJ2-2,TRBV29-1,TGCAGCGTTGCTCAGAGCACCGGGGAGCTGTTTTTT,CSVAQSTGELFF
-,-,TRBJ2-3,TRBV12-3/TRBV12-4,TGTGCCAGCAGTCCCCTCGGAGGGTGGGGTACAGATACGCAGTATTTT,CASSPLGGWGTDTQYF
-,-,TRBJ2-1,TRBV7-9,TGTGCCAGCAGCCCGACGGGGGGCCTCTCCTACAATGAGCAGTTCTTC,CASSPTGGLSYNEQFF
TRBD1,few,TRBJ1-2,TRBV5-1,TGCGCCAGCAGCCAACAGGGGGGACAGGGGGCGGCGCACTATGGCTACACCTTC,CASSQQGGQGAAHYGYTF
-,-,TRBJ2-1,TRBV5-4,TGTGCCAGCAGCCCGTGGCCGAGGAATGAGCAGTTCTTC,CASSPWPRNEQFF
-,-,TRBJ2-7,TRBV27,TGTGCCAGTCGAGTTGCGGTGCTAGACTACGAGCAGTACTTC,CASRVAVLDYEQYF
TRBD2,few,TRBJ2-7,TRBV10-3,TGTGCCATCAGTGGCAGCGGGAGCTCCTACGAGCAGTACTTC,CAISGSGSSYEQYF
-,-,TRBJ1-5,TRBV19,TGTGCCAGTAGCCGCCGGACACAAACAATCAATCAGCCCCAGCATTTT,CASSRRTQTINQPQHF